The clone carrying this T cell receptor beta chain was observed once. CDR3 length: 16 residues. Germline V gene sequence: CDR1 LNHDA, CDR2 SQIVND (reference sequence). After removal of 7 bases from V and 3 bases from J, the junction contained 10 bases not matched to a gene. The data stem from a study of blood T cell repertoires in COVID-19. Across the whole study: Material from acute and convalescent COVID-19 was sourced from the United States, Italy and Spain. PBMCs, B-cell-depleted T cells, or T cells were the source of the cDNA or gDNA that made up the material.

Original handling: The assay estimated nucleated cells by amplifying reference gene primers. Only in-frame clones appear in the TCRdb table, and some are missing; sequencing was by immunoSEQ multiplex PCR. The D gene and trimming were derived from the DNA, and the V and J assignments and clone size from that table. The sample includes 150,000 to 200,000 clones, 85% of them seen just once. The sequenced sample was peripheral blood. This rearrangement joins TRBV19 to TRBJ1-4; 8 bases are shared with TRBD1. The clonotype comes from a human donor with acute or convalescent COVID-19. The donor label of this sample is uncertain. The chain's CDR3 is CASNPGTGEPNEKLFF. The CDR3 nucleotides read TGTGCCAGTAATCCCGGGACAGGTGAACCTAATGAAAAACTGTTTTTT.